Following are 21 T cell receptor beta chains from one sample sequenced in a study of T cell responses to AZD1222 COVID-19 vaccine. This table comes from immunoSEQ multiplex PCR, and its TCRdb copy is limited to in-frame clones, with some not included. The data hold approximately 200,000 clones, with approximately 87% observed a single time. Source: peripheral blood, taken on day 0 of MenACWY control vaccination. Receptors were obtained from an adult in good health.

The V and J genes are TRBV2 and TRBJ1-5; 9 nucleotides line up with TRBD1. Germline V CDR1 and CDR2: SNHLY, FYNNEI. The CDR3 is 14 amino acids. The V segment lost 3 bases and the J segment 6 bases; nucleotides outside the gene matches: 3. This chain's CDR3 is CASSEGQGPQPQHF. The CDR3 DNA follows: TGTGCCAGCAGTGAGGGACAGGGCCCTCAGCCCCAGCATTTT.

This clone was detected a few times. The CDR3 DNA reads as TGTGCCAGCAGCCCCACGGTAGGAGCGGGGGGCACAGATACGCAGTATTTT. Amino acid sequence: CASSPTVGAGGTDTQYF. The chain uses TRBV3-1 (or the pseudogene TRBV3-2) and TRBJ2-3; TRBD2 matches at 8 bases. There are 17 residues in the CDR3. The V gene end was trimmed by 4 bases and the J gene end by 1 base; junction bases not matched to a gene: 10. Germline assignment: CDR1 LGHDT and CDR2 YNNKEL (reference sequence).

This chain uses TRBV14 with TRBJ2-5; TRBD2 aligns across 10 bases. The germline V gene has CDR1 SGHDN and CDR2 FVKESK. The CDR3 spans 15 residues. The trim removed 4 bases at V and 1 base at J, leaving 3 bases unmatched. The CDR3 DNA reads TGTGCCAGCAGCCTATTAGCGGGGGGCCAAGAGACCCAGTACTTC. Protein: CASSLLAGGQETQYF.

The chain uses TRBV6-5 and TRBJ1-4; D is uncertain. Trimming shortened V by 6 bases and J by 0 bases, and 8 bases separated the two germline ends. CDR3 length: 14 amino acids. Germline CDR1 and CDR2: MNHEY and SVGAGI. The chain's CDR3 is CASRYKATNEKLFF. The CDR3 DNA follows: TGTGCCAGCAGATACAAAGCAACTAATGAAAAACTGTTTTTT.

This chain's CDR3 is CASSQSGPQHF. The DNA for the CDR3 is TGCGCCAGCAGTCAAAGTGGGCCCCAGCATTTT. The V and J genes are TRBV23-1 and TRBJ1-5; D is uncertain. TRBV23-1 is an ORF; its function is uncertain. The CDR3 consists of 11 residues. Trimming pared 2 bases from V and 9 bases from J, leaving 5 bases between.

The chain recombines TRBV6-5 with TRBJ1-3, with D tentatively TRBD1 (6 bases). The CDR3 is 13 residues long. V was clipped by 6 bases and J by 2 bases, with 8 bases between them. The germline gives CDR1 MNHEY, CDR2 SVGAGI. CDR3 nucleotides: TGTGCCAGCAGACAGGGTACTGGAAACACCATATATTTT. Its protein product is CASRQGTGNTIYF.

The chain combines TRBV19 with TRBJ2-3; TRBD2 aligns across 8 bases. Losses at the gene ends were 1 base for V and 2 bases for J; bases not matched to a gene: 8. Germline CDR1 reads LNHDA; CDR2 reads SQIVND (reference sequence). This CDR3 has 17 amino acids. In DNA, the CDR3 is TGTGCCAGTAGTATAGGTCCAAGCGGGAGATACACAGATACGCAGTATTTT. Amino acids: CASSIGPSGRYTDTQYF.

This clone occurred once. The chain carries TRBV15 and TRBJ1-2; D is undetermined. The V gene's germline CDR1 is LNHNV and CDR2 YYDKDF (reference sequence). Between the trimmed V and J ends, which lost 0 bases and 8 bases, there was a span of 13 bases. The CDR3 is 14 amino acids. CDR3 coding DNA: TGTGCCACCAGCAGAGATGTGCCGATAGGGGGCTACACCTTC. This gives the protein CATSRDVPIGGYTF.

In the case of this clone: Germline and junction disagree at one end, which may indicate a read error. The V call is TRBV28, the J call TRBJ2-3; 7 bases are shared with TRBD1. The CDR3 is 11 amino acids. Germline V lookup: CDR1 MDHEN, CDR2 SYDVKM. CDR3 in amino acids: CASRYGQETIF. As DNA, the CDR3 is TGTGCCAGCAGATACGGACAGGAGACGATCTTT.

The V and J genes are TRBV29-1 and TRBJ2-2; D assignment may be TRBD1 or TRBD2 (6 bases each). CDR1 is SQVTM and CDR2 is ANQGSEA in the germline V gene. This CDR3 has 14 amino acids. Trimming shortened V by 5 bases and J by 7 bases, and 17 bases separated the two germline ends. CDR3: CSVSLGGRVGELFF. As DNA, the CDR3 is TGCAGCGTTTCCCTCGGGGGCAGGGTCGGGGAGCTGTTTTTT.

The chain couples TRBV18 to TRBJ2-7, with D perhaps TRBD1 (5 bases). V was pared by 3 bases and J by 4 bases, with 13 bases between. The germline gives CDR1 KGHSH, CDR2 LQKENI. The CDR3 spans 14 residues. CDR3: CASSPSMGPYEQYF. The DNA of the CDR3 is TGTGCCAGCTCACCGAGCATGGGGCCGTACGAGCAGTACTTC.

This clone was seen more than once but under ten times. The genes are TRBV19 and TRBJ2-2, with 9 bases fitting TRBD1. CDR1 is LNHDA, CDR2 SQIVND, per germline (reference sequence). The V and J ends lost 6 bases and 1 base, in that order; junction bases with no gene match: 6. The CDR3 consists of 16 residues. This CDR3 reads CASRQPGQGNTGELFF. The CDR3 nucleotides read TGTGCCAGTAGGCAGCCGGGACAGGGGAACACCGGGGAGCTGTTTTTT.

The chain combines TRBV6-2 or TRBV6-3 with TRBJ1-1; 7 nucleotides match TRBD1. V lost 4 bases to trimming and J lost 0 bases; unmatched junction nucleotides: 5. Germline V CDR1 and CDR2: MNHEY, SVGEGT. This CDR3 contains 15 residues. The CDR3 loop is CASSLDRRVNTEAFF. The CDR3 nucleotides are TGTGCCAGCAGTTTGGACAGGCGCGTGAACACTGAAGCTTTCTTT.

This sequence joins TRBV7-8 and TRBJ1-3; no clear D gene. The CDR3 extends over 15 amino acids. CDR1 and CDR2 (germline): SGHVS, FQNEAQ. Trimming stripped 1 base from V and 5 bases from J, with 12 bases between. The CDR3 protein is CASSLGAGGRNTIYF. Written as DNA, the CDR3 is TGTGCCAGCAGCTTAGGGGCGGGTGGGAGAAACACCATATATTTT.

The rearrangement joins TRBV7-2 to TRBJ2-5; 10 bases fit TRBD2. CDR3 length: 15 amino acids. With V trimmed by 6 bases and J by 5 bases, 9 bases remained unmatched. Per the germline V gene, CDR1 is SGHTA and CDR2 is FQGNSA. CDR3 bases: TGTGCCAGCAGGCCGTCTAGCGGGAGTGGTGAGACCCAGTACTTC. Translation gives CASRPSSGSGETQYF.

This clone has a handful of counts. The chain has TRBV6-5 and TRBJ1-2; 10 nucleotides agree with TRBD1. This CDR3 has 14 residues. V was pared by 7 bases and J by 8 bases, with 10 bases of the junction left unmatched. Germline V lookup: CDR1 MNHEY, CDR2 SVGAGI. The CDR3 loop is CASKDGTGVRGYTF. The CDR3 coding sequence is TGTGCCAGCAAGGACGGGACAGGGGTACGGGGCTACACCTTC.

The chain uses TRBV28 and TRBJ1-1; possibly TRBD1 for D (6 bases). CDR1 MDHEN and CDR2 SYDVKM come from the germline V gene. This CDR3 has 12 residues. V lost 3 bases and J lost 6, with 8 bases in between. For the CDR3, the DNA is TGTGCCAGCAGTTTGGGGGGGCCTGAAGCTTTCTTT. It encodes CASSLGGPEAFF.

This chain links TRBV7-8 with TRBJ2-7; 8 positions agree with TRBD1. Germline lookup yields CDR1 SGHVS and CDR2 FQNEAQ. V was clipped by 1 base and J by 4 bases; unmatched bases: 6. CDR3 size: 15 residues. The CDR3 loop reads CASSLEQGVGYEQYF. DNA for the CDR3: TGTGCCAGCAGCTTAGAACAGGGGGTTGGGTACGAGCAGTACTTC.

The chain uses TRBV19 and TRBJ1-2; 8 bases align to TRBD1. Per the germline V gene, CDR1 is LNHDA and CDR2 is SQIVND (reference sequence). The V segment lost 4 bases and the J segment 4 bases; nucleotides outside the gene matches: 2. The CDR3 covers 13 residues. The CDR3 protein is CASSKDRGYGYTF. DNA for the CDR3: TGTGCCAGTAGTAAAGACAGGGGCTATGGCTACACCTTC.

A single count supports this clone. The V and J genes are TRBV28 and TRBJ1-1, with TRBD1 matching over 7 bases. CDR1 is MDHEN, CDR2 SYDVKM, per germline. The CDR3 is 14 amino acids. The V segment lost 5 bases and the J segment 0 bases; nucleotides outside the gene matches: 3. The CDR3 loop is CASSPGGLNTEAFF. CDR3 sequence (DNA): TGTGCCAGCAGTCCAGGGGGACTGAACACTGAAGCTTTCTTT.

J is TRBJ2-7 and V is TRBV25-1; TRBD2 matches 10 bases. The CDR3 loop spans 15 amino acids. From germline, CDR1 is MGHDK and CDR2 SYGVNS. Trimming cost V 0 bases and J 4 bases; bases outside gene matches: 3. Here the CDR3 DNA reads TGTGCCAGCAGTGAATACACTAGCGGGGTATACGAGCAGTACTTC. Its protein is CASSEYTSGVYEQYF.